The present T cell receptor beta chain was sequenced within a study of T-cell memory formation after mild COVID-19. Study details: TCR clusters mostly belonged to single donors. Broader study findings: The study detected some responding clones in pre-infection memory, suggesting cross-reactive memory joined.

Using its own MiXCR run on the 5' RACE reads, TCRdb lists one record per CDR3 protein. The table records 500,000 to 650,000 distinct CDR3 sequences, roughly a fifth of them present only once. Only a few counts were recorded for this clonotype. Its antigen is currently unknown. Germline CDR1 DFQATT, CDR2 SNEGSKA (reference sequence). V lost 6 bases and J lost 0; bases outside the gene matches: 15. The CDR3 extends over 17 amino acids. The sequence was obtained from an adult woman who had mild COVID-19 (a few samples of this study predate the infection). Cell type and time point are not known. The rearrangement links TRBV20-1 to TRBJ2-7, with 9 bases that match TRBD1. Material: PBMCs or a T cell subset sorted from them (not recorded which). The CDR3 bases are TGCAGTGCCAAAACCGGACAGGGGCTCCGAGCCTCCTACGAGCAGTACTTC. It codes for CSAKTGQGLRASYEQYF.